One and the same sample provided the 27 T cell receptor beta chains below, sequenced in a study of blood T cell repertoires in COVID-19. Sequencing used immunoSEQ multiplex PCR; TCRdb keeps in-frame clones, though not all of them. Altogether 50,000 or so clones are present, nearly 90% being singletons, with the ten largest covering roughly an eighth. Sequencing was performed on peripheral blood. All receptors come from a man aged 55 to 69 with active COVID-19.

The chain employs TRBV6-6 and TRBJ2-6, with D possibly TRBD2 on 6 matching bases. The CDR3 consists of 15 residues. Trimming cost V 5 bases and J 0 bases, with 8 bases left between them. CDR1 is MNHNY, CDR2 SVGAGI, per germline (reference sequence). The CDR3 region is CASSPTSSGANVLTF. The CDR3 coding sequence is TGTGCCAGCAGTCCGACTAGCTCTGGGGCCAACGTCCTGACTTTC.

This clone appeared a few times. The chain joins TRBV18 to TRBJ2-2; 12 bases are a match to TRBD2. The J segment lost 4 bases and the V segment lost 3 bases, leaving 3 bases of the junction unmatched. The CDR3 totals 16 residues. CDR1 is KGHSH and CDR2 is LQKENI in the germline V gene. The CDR3 sequence: CASSPTSGGTTGELFF. The CDR3 DNA sequence: TGTGCCAGCTCACCGACTAGCGGGGGCACCACCGGGGAGCTGTTTTTT.

The chain uses TRBV11-2 and TRBJ2-1; D ambiguous. CDR3 length: 14 residues. Germline loops: CDR1 SGHAT, CDR2 FQNNGV. The V end lost 0 bases, the J end lost 7 bases, and 10 bases lay between the germline ends. Written as DNA, the CDR3 is TGTGCCAGCAGCTTAGAGGTAGGCGGTAATGAGCAGTTCTTC. This translates into CASSLEVGGNEQFF.

The rearrangement uses TRBV28 and TRBJ1-1; 7 bases are shared with TRBD1. The germline gives CDR1 MDHEN, CDR2 SYDVKM. The CDR3 totals 17 residues. V trimming: 3 bases; J trimming: 0 bases; junction bases outside the gene matches: 10. The CDR3, as DNA: TGTGCCAGCAGTTTCTTACAGGGGCGATACATGAACACTGAAGCTTTCTTT. Translation gives CASSFLQGRYMNTEAFF. Variable domain in full (rest from reference TRBV28 and TRBJ1-1): DVKVTQSSRYLVKRTGEKVFLECVQDMDHENMFWYRQDPGLGLRLIYFSYDVKMKEKGDIPEGYSVSREKKERFSLILESASTNQTSMYLCASSFLQGRYMNTEAFFGQGTRLTVV.

The chain carries TRBV4-3 and TRBJ2-7; 8 nucleotides align to TRBD2. V shed 0 bases, J shed 3 bases, and the junction held 4 bases outside the gene matches. CDR1 and CDR2 from the germline V gene are LGHNA and YSLEER. The CDR3 runs 15 residues. The CDR3: CASSQERLAGYEQYF. The DNA of the CDR3 is TGCGCCAGCAGCCAAGAAAGGCTAGCGGGCTACGAGCAGTACTTC.

V and J are TRBV19 and TRBJ2-1; 9 bases line up with TRBD1. There are 14 residues in the CDR3. Trimming cost V 3 bases and J 9 bases; bases outside gene matches: 6. Germline CDR1 LNHDA, CDR2 SQIVND (reference sequence). CDR3 sequence reads: CASSMGQGSGEQFF. CDR3 nucleotides: TGTGCCAGTAGTATGGGACAGGGAAGCGGTGAGCAGTTCTTC.

The chain uses TRBV10-3 and TRBJ2-7; the match to TRBD1 covers 9 bases. Per germline, CDR1 ENHRY and CDR2 SYGVKD. V shed 6 bases, J shed 2 bases, and the junction held 5 bases outside the gene matches. The CDR3 totals 14 residues. DNA of the CDR3: TGTGCCATCAGGGGACAGGGCTGGGCCTACGAGCAGTACTTC. Its translation is CAIRGQGWAYEQYF.

The chain carries TRBV29-1 and TRBJ2-5, with 7 bases that match TRBD2. The CDR3 runs to 13 residues. Germline loops: CDR1 SQVTM, CDR2 ANQGSEA. The V segment lost 6 bases and the J segment 5 bases; nucleotides outside the gene matches: 9. The CDR3 sequence is CSVTGLRGETQYF. In DNA form, the CDR3 reads TGCAGCGTCACGGGACTAAGGGGTGAGACCCAGTACTTC.

This chain uses TRBV18 with TRBJ2-2; D is undetermined. From germline, CDR1 is KGHSH and CDR2 LQKENI. The CDR3 contains 12 residues. The V end was cut by 8 bases, the J end by 4 bases, with 8 bases between. The CDR3 bases are TGTGCCAGCGAAAGGAGCACCGGGGAGCTGTTTTTT. As protein: CASERSTGELFF.

The chain is built from TRBV7-8 and TRBJ2-7; D uncertain. Germline V gives CDR1 SGHVS, CDR2 FQNEAQ. The CDR3 sequence is 16 residues long. The V gene lost 3 bases and the J gene lost 0 bases, with 15 bases spanning the gap. The CDR3 DNA is TGTGCCAGCAGCTTTATCCTACTACAAAGCTCCTACGAGCAGTACTTC. Encoded protein: CASSFILLQSSYEQYF.

V is TRBV2 and J is TRBJ2-7; 8 positions match TRBD2. In germline, CDR1 is SNHLY, CDR2 FYNNEI. The V and J ends lost 6 bases and 4 bases, in that order; junction bases with no gene match: 11. This CDR3 has 15 residues. CDR3 coding DNA: TGTGCCAGCAGAATAAACGGGGGGGGCCTTTACGAGCAGTACTTC. This gives the protein CASRINGGGLYEQYF.

The table lists this clone with a count of one. The V and J genes are TRBV3-1 (or the pseudogene TRBV3-2) and TRBJ2-5; 12 bases are shared with TRBD2. The CDR3 length is 18 residues. Germline values: CDR1 LGHDT, CDR2 YNNKEL (reference sequence). Trimming cost V 3 bases and J 5 bases; bases outside gene matches: 13. The CDR3 region has the DNA TGTGCCAGCAGCCAGCCCGGGGCTAGCGGGAGGGAATCGGAGACCCAGTACTTC. Protein: CASSQPGASGRESETQYF.

The chain combines TRBV4-1 with TRBJ1-6; TRBD1 matches at 9 bases. Germline-derived CDR1 and CDR2 are MGHRA and YSYEKL. The CDR3 runs 15 residues. J was trimmed by 7 bases and V by 1 base; bases with no gene match: 2. The CDR3 DNA reads TGCGCCAGCAGCCAAGGGGGACAGGGAAATTCACCCCTCCACTTT. Protein product: CASSQGGQGNSPLHF.

V is TRBV14 and J is TRBJ1-5; D uncertain. CDR1 is SGHDN, CDR2 FVKESK, per germline. The CDR3 runs 16 residues. V lost 1 base to trimming and J lost 0 bases, with 10 bases between them. CDR3: CASSQGSSYSNQPQHF. CDR3 in DNA: TGTGCCAGCAGCCAAGGTAGCTCTTATAGCAATCAGCCCCAGCATTTT.

The chain is built from TRBV19 and TRBJ1-2; no clear D. Looked up from germline, CDR1 is LNHDA and CDR2 is SQIVND (reference sequence). The V gene lost 6 bases and the J gene lost 4 bases, with 12 bases spanning the gap. The CDR3 loop spans 13 amino acids. CDR3 bases: TGTGCCAGTAGCCAAAGACTCCCCTATGGCTACACCTTC. Translated, it gives CASSQRLPYGYTF. Full variable domain (missing parts from reference TRBV19 and TRBJ1-2): DGGITQSPKYLFRKEGQNVTLSCEQNLNHDAMYWYRQDPGQGLRLIYYSQIVNDFQKGDIAEGYSVSREKKESFPLTVTSAQKNPTAFYLCASSQRLPYGYTFGSGTRLTVV.

CDR3 in amino acids: CASSTNGPINEQFF. CDR3 coding DNA: TGTGCCAGCAGCACTAACGGCCCTATTAATGAGCAGTTCTTC. The chain joins TRBV7-8 to TRBJ2-1; no clear D gene. CDR1 is SGHVS, CDR2 FQNEAQ, per germline. The CDR3 loop spans 14 amino acids. Deletions cut 5 bases from V and 7 bases from J, with 15 bases between.

The chain has TRBV10-1 and TRBJ2-7, with 8 bases aligning to TRBD1. The CDR3 totals 15 residues. Germline CDR1 and CDR2: WNHNN and SYGVQD (reference sequence). The trim removed 4 bases at V and 4 bases at J, leaving 9 bases unmatched. CDR3 amino acids: CASSGTGKFPYEQYF. The CDR3 nucleotides read TGCGCCAGCAGTGGGACAGGGAAGTTCCCTTACGAGCAGTACTTC.

The chain has TRBV12-5 and TRBJ2-5; D possibly corresponds to TRBD1 (5 bases). V lost 6 bases, J lost 0 bases, and 5 bases lay in between. Looked up from germline, CDR1 is LGHNT and CDR2 is FRNRAP. The CDR3 is 12 residues long. Here the CDR3 reads CASGTDQETQYF. The CDR3 DNA reads as TGTGCTAGTGGGACAGACCAAGAGACCCAGTACTTC. Looking up the rest from reference TRBV12-5 and TRBJ2-5 gives the full variable domain: DARVTQTPRHKVTEMGQEVTMRCQPILGHNTVFWYRQTMMQGLELLAYFRNRAPLDDSGMPKDRFSAEMPDATLATLKIQPSEPRDSAVYFCASGTDQETQYFGPGTRLLVL.

This chain uses TRBV9 with TRBJ2-1; 7 nucleotides align to TRBD2. The CDR3 sequence is 15 residues long. After removal of 2 bases from V and 9 bases from J, the junction contained 11 bases not matched to a gene. Germline loops: CDR1 SGDLS, CDR2 YYNGEE. CDR3 DNA: TGTGCCAGCAGCGTCACTCGGACTAGAAGTGGTGAGCAGTTCTTC. It yields the protein CASSVTRTRSGEQFF.

This clone was observed a handful of times. This rearrangement joins TRBV10-3 to TRBJ2-7; 14 nucleotides align to TRBD2. CDR3 length: 15 amino acids. The J segment lost 4 bases and the V segment lost 8 bases, leaving 7 bases of the junction unmatched. Germline assignment: CDR1 ENHRY and CDR2 SYGVKD. The CDR3 region is CAISPGLAGEYEQYF. The CDR3 DNA reads as TGTGCCATCTCCCCGGGACTAGCGGGGGAGTACGAGCAGTACTTC.

The CDR3 nucleotides are TGCAGCGTTGACCCTGTGGACAGGGGAGGCTATGGCTACACCTTC. As protein: CSVDPVDRGGYGYTF. The chain employs TRBV29-1 and TRBJ1-2; 9 bases fit TRBD1. After removal of 3 bases from V and 4 bases from J, the junction contained 9 bases not matched to a gene. The CDR3 covers 15 residues. The V gene's germline CDR1 is SQVTM and CDR2 ANQGSEA.

The rearrangement joins TRBV7-2 to TRBJ1-5; a possible D gene is TRBD1 (6 bases). V lost 6 bases to trimming and J lost 4 bases, with 13 bases between them. The CDR3 is 14 amino acids. The germline gives CDR1 SGHTA, CDR2 FQGNSA. CDR3 coding DNA: TGTGCCAGCAGTTGGACAACAGGGAATCAGCCCCAGCATTTT. Protein: CASSWTTGNQPQHF.

The chain uses TRBV7-3 and TRBJ1-1; D is unresolved. Germline-derived CDR1 and CDR2 are SGHTA and FQGTGA. Trimming removed 2 bases from V and 2 bases from J, with 6 bases in between. The CDR3 totals 13 residues. Written as DNA, the CDR3 is TGTGCCAGCAGCTTATCAGGTAACACTGAAGCTTTCTTT. Amino acid sequence: CASSLSGNTEAFF.

The sample holds one count of this clone. This sequence joins TRBV5-1 and TRBJ1-2; the D gene is possibly TRBD1 (5 bases). Looked up from germline, CDR1 is SGHRS and CDR2 is YFSETQ. With 3 bases removed from V and 7 bases from J, the gap between germline ends came to 16 bases. The CDR3 extends over 14 amino acids. Written as DNA, the CDR3 is TGCGCCAGCAGCTCGGACAAGGGCCCGGGTGGCTACACCTTC. Encoded protein: CASSSDKGPGGYTF.

The rearrangement uses TRBV6-6 and TRBJ1-2, with no clear D. CDR1 is MNHNY, CDR2 SVGAGI, per germline (reference sequence). CDR3 size: 16 residues. V lost 2 bases to trimming and J lost 8 bases, with 21 bases between them. Here the CDR3 DNA reads TGTGCCAGCAGTTACGGGGAGACAATAAGAGTGTCGGGCTACACCTTC. Residues: CASSYGETIRVSGYTF.

The V and J genes are TRBV10-3 and TRBJ2-3; 11 bases fit TRBD2. The CDR3 has 15 residues. Germline CDR1 reads ENHRY; CDR2 reads SYGVKD. Trimming at V came to 6 bases and at J to 9 bases, leaving 11 bases not matched to a gene. For the CDR3, the DNA is TGTGCCATCAGGGCGGGACTAGCGGCTGGAGGGACGCAGTATTTT. Its protein product is CAIRAGLAAGGTQYF.

This clone showed up just a few times. V is TRBV7-9 and J is TRBJ2-4; weak D call: TRBD1 (6 bases). Germline loops: CDR1 SEHNR, CDR2 FQNEAQ (reference sequence). The CDR3 is 12 amino acids. V lost 5 bases and J 8 bases, leaving 10 bases between the germline ends. CDR3 loop: CASSPGQHIQYF. The CDR3 bases are TGTGCCAGCAGCCCCGGACAGCACATTCAGTACTTC.